This T cell receptor (beta chain) originates from a study of vaccination and CD4 T cells after COVID-19. On the study more broadly: For each participant, vaccination comprised two doses of either the BNT162b2 or the mRNA-1273 vaccine. Either a CEFX pool, an HIV-1 Nef pool, or no peptide was added to control cultures. The study drew post-COVID samples a median roughly 110 days after diagnosis (range 35 to 161).

This clonotype was seen only once. No antigen is known for it. CD4+ T cells that had been cultured provided DNA sequenced with the Oncomine TCR Beta short-read assay. TCRdb analysed the PCR reads with MiXCR anew, one entry per CDR3 protein. The sample carries roughly 20,000 distinct CDR3 sequences, 60% to 80% recorded once. Trimming pared 3 bases from V and 4 bases from J, leaving 12 bases between. This CDR3 has 14 residues. Treatment in this sample: approximately 10-day PBMC culture with coronavirus spike peptide pools or control peptides (ViraFEST assay). Sequencing was performed on CD4+ T cells from blood, cultured in vitro, taken before SARS-CoV-2 vaccination. The clonotype comes from a human donor who received a COVID-19 vaccine. V and J are TRBV12-3 or TRBV12-4 and TRBJ1-2; tentative D call: TRBD1 (6 bases). CDR3: CASSFGGRPYGYTF. The CDR3 DNA reads TGTGCCAGCAGTTTCGGGGGGCGCCCCTATGGCTACACCTTC.